The subject of this entry is one T cell receptor (beta chain). Its antigen is currently unknown. This entry belongs to a study of radiotherapy plus CTLA-4 blockade in lung cancer. Study information: Objective responses were seen in around 20% of patients, disease control in 31%. General observations from the study: Peripheral blood showed expansion of tumor-derived TCR clones after radiotherapy and ipilimumab. Early shifts in blood T cell clones, with interferon-beta, reportedly predicted response best.

CDR3 size: 13 residues. Trimming pared 6 bases from V and 8 bases from J, leaving 16 bases between. Germline V gene data show CDR1 as LNHDA and CDR2 as SQIVND (reference sequence). Each patient with chemo-refractory metastatic non-small-cell lung cancer was treated with focal radiation plus CTLA-4 blockade using ipilimumab. The protocol was immunoSEQ multiplex PCR, while the TCRdb copy is restricted to in-frame clones and leaves out a portion. The data hold approximately 49,000 clones, with around 83% observed a single time. The origin of this receptor is a human donor with non-small cell lung cancer whose response to radiotherapy plus ipilimumab could not be evaluated. The chain carries TRBV19 and TRBJ1-2; D possibly corresponds to TRBD1 (5 bases). The material sequenced was peripheral blood, taken from a patient treated with radiotherapy plus ipilimumab. Here the CDR3 reads CASSPTGLSGYTF. The DNA for the CDR3 is TGTGCCAGTAGCCCAACGGGACTTTCGGGCTACACCTTC.